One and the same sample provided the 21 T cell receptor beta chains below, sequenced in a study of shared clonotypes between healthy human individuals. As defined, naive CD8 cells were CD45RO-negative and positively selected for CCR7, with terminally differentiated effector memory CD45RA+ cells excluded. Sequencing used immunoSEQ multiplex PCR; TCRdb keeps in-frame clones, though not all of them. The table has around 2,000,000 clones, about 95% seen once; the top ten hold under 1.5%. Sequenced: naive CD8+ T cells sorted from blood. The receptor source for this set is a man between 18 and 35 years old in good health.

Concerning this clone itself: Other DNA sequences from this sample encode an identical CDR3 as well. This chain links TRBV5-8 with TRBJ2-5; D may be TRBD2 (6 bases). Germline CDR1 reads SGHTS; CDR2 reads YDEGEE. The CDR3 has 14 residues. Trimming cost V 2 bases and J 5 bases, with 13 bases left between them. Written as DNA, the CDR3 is TGTGCCAGCAGCTTAGGAGGGCCCGGGGAGACCCAGTACTTC. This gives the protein CASSLGGPGETQYF.

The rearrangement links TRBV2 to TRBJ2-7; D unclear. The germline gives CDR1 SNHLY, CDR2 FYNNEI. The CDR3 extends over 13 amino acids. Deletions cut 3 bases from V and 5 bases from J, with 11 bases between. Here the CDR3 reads CASSEFKVNEQYF. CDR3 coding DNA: TGTGCCAGCAGTGAGTTCAAGGTGAACGAGCAGTACTTC.

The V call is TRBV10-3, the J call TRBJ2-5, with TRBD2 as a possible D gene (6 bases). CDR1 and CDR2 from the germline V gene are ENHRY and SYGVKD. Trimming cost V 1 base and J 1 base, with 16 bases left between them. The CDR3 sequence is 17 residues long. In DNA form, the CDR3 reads TGTGCCATCAGTGAGTGGGGGACTGAGAAACCCCAAGAGACCCAGTACTTC. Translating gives CAISEWGTEKPQETQYF.

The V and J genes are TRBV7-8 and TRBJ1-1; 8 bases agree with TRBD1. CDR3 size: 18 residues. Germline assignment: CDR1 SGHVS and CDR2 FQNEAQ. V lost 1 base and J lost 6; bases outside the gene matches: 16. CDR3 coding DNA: TGTGCCAGCAGCTTAGGTGTTAACAGGGGGGCAGAGGGGTCTGAAGCTTTCTTT. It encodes CASSLGVNRGAEGSEAFF.

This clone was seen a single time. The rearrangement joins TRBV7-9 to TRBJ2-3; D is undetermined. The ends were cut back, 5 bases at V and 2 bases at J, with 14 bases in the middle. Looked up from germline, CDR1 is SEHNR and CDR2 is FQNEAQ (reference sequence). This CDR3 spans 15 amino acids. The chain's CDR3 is CASSPSTEYTDTQYF. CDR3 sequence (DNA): TGTGCCAGCAGCCCGAGTACAGAGTACACAGATACGCAGTATTTT.

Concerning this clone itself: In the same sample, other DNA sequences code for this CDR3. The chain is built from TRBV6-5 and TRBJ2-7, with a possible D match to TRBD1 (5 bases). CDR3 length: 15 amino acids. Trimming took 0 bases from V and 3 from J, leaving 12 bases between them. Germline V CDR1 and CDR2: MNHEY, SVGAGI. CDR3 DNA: TGTGCCAGCAGTTACTCTCAGGGCACCTTCTACGAGCAGTACTTC. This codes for CASSYSQGTFYEQYF.

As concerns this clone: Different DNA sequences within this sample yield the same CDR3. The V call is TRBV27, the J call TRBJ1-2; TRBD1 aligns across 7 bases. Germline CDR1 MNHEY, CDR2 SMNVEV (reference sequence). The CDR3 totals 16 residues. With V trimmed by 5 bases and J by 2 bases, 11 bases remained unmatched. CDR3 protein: CASSPSTGVVNYGYTF. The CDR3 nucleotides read TGTGCCAGCAGTCCATCAACAGGGGTGGTCAACTATGGCTACACCTTC.

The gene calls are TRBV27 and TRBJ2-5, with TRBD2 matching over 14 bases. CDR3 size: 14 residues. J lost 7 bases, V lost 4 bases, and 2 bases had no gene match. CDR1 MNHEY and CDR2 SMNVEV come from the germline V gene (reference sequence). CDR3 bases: TGTGCCAGCAGTTCGACTAGCGGGGGGGCGACCCAGTACTTC. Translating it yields CASSSTSGGATQYF.

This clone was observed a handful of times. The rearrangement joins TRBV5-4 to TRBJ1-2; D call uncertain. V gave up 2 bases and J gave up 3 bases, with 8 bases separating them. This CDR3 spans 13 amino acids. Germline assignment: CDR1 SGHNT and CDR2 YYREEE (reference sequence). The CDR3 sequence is CASSFPEYYGYTF. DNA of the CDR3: TGTGCCAGCAGCTTCCCCGAATACTATGGCTACACCTTC.

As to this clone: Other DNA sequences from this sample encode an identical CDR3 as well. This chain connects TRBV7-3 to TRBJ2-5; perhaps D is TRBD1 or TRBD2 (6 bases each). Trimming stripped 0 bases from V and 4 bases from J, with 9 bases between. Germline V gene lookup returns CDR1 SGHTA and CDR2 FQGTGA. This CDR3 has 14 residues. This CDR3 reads CASSLTGGLETQYF. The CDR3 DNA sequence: TGTGCCAGCAGCTTAACGGGGGGCTTAGAGACCCAGTACTTC.

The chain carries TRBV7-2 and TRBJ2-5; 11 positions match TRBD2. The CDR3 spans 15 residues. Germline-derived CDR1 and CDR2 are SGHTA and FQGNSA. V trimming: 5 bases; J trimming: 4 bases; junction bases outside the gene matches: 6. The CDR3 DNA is TGTGCCAGCAGCCCAATCGGACTAGCGGGAGAGACCCAGTACTTC. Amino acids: CASSPIGLAGETQYF.

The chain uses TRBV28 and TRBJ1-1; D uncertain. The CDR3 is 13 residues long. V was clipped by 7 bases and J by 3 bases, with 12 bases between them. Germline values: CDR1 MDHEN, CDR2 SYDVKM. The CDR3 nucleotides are TGTGCCAGCACCCTGGTGTGGGACACTGAAGCTTTCTTT. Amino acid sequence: CASTLVWDTEAFF.

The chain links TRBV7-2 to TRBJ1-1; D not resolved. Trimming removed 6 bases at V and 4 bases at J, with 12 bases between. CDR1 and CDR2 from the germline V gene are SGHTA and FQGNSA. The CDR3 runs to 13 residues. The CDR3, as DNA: TGTGCCAGCAGTTTGGATCGGGGCACTGAAGCTTTCTTT. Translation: CASSLDRGTEAFF. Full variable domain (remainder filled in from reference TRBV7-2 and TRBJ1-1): GAGVSQSPSNKVTEKGKDVELRCDPISGHTALYWYRQSLGQGLEFLIYFQGNSAPDKSGLPSDRFSAERTGGSVSTLTIQRTQQEDSAVYLCASSLDRGTEAFFGQGTRLTVV.

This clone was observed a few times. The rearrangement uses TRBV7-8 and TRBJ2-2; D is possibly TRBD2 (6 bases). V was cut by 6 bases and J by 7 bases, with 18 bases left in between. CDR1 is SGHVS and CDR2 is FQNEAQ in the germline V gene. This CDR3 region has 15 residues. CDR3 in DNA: TGTGCCAGCAGGCCACCGAGTAATAGCGGCGGGGAGCTGTTTTTT. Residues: CASRPPSNSGGELFF.

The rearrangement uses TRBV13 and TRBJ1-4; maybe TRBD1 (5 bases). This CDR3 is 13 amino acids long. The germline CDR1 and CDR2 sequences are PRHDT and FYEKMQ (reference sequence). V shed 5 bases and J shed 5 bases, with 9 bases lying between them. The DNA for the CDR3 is TGTGCCAGCAGCCAGGGTGTAAATGAAAAACTGTTTTTT. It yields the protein CASSQGVNEKLFF.

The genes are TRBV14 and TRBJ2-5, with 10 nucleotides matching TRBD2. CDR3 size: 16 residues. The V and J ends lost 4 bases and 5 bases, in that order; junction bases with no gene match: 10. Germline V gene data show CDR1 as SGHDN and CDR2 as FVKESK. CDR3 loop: CASSPRASGSYETQYF. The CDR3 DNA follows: TGTGCCAGCAGCCCCCGGGCTAGCGGGAGCTACGAGACCCAGTACTTC. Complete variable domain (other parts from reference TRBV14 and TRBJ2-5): EAGVTQFPSHSVIEKGQTVTLRCDPISGHDNLYWYRRVMGKEIKFLLHFVKESKQDESGMPNNRFLAERTGGTYSTLKVQPAELEDSGVYFCASSPRASGSYETQYFGPGTRLLVL.

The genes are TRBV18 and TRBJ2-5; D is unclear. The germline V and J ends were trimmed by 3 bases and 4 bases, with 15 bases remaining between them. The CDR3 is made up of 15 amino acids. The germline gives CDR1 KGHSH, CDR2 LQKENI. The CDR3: CASSPPDRELETQYF. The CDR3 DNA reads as TGTGCCAGCTCACCCCCCGACCGTGAGTTAGAGACCCAGTACTTC.

CDR3 protein: CASSFMGIYNEQFF. CDR3 sequence (DNA): TGTGCCAGCAGTTTTATGGGGATCTACAATGAGCAGTTCTTC. The rearrangement uses TRBV27 and TRBJ2-1; no firm D call. Germline CDR1 and CDR2: MNHEY and SMNVEV (reference sequence). The CDR3 runs to 14 residues. V was trimmed by 3 bases and J by 3 bases, leaving 9 bases between them.

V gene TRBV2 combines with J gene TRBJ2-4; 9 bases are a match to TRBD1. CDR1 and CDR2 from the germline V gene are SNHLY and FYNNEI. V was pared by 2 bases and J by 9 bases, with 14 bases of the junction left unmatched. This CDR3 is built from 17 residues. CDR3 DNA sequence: TGTGCCAGCAGTGAATTTTTTGGGGGACAGGGATCGGGCATTCAGTACTTC. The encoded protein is CASSEFFGGQGSGIQYF.

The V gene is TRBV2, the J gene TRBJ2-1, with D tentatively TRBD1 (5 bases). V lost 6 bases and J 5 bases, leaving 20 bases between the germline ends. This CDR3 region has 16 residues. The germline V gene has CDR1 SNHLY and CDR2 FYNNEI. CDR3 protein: CASRGQRIPPNNEQFF. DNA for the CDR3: TGTGCCAGCAGGGGGCAACGGATACCGCCGAACAATGAGCAGTTCTTC.

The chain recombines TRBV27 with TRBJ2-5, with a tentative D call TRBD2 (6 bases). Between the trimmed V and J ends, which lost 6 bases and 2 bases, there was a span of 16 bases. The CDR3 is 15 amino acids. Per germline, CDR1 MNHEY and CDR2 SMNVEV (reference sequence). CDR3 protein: CASSHLPGAQETQYF. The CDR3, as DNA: TGTGCCAGCAGCCATCTACCGGGAGCTCAAGAGACCCAGTACTTC.